The 32 T cell receptor beta chains presented below share a single source sample, sequenced in a study of blood T cell repertoires in COVID-19. The data were produced by immunoSEQ multiplex PCR, yet TCRdb's version contains in-frame clones alone and is incomplete. Of fewer than 95,000 clones in the sample, 85% to 90% are singletons; the top ten hold approximately 4.4%. Sequencing used peripheral blood. These receptors all come from a woman of 80 years or more with acute or convalescent COVID-19.

This chain uses TRBV6-5 with TRBJ2-7, with 9 bases matching TRBD1. V shed 7 bases and J 1 base; nucleotides not matched to a gene: 8. The CDR3 consists of 15 residues. The germline CDR1 and CDR2 sequences are MNHEY and SVGAGI. CDR3 protein: CASNPVGTGSYEQYF. The CDR3 DNA sequence: TGTGCCAGCAACCCCGTCGGGACAGGGTCCTACGAGCAGTACTTC.

This clone was counted a few times. This chain uses TRBV7-8 with TRBJ1-5; tentative D call: TRBD1 (6 bases). The germline gives CDR1 SGHVS, CDR2 FQNEAQ. The CDR3 is 17 amino acids. V was clipped by 5 bases and J by 2 bases, with 19 bases between them. The CDR3 loop is CASSPTDRIDGNQPQHF. CDR3 in DNA: TGTGCCAGCAGCCCGACGGACAGAATAGACGGCAATCAGCCCCAGCATTTT.

The chain links TRBV19 to TRBJ2-5, with D maybe TRBD1 (7 bases). The CDR3 loop spans 15 amino acids. V was pared by 5 bases and J by 3 bases, with 16 bases between. Germline assignment: CDR1 LNHDA and CDR2 SQIVND (reference sequence). DNA for the CDR3: TGTGCCAGTAGTCCTCGAGGAGGGGGCGAAGAGACCCAGTACTTC. It translates to CASSPRGGGEETQYF.

The V and J genes are TRBV14 and TRBJ2-7, with D possibly TRBD2 on 5 matching bases. Germline lookup yields CDR1 SGHDN and CDR2 FVKESK. The CDR3 is 13 residues long. V lost 1 base and J lost 6, with 10 bases in between. This CDR3 is CASSQVLRGEQYF. For the CDR3, the DNA is TGTGCCAGCAGCCAAGTGTTACGGGGCGAGCAGTACTTC.

This sequence joins TRBV25-1 and TRBJ1-4; TRBD1 matches 7 bases. J gave up 3 bases and V 4 bases, and 5 bases lay outside the gene matches. The CDR3 runs to 15 residues. Germline CDR1 and CDR2: MGHDK and SYGVNS. Here the CDR3 reads CASSGPGGSNEKLFF. CDR3 nucleotides: TGTGCCAGCAGTGGCCCAGGGGGTTCTAATGAAAAACTGTTTTTT. Variable domain in full (rest from reference TRBV25-1 and TRBJ1-4): EADIYQTPRYLVIGTGKKITLECSQTMGHDKMYWYQQDPGMELHLIHYSYGVNSTEKGDLSSESTVSRIRTEHFPLTLESARPSHTSQYLCASSGPGGSNEKLFFGSGTQLSVL.

This clone has only one observation. The rearrangement joins TRBV6-1 to TRBJ1-2; D is perhaps TRBD1 (6 bases). Germline V gene sequence: CDR1 MNHNS, CDR2 SASEGT. V lost 2 bases and J 4 bases, leaving 11 bases between the germline ends. CDR3 length: 14 residues. CDR3 nucleotides: TGTGCCAGCAGTGAAAACTGGGACACCTATGGCTACACCTTC. Its protein is CASSENWDTYGYTF.

V is TRBV5-1 and J is TRBJ1-6; 8 positions match TRBD1. Germline loops: CDR1 SGHRS, CDR2 YFSETQ. V lost 4 bases, J lost 8 bases, and 8 bases stayed unmatched. The CDR3 spans 15 residues. CDR3 loop: CASSAGQGEYSPLHF. CDR3 DNA: TGCGCCAGCAGCGCCGGACAGGGAGAGTATTCACCCCTCCACTTT.

The V gene is TRBV2, the J gene TRBJ2-1, with 11 bases aligning to TRBD2. The V gene's germline CDR1 is SNHLY and CDR2 FYNNEI. The CDR3 totals 15 residues. Unmatched junction bases numbered 5, after V lost 3 bases and J lost 7 bases. In DNA form, the CDR3 reads TGTGCCAGCAGTGACTCTAGCGGGGGGATGAATGAGCAGTTCTTC. This codes for CASSDSSGGMNEQFF. Full variable domain (rest looked up from reference TRBV2 and TRBJ2-1): EPEVTQTPSHQVTQMGQEVILRCVPISNHLYFYWYRQILGQKVEFLVSFYNNEISEKSEIFDDQFSVERPDGSNFTLKIRSTKLEDSAMYFCASSDSSGGMNEQFFGPGTRLTVL.

V and J are TRBV7-2 and TRBJ1-1, with D perhaps matching TRBD1 (5 bases). The V gene lost 3 bases and the J gene lost 7 bases, with 9 bases spanning the gap. The CDR3 has 12 amino acids. Germline assignment: CDR1 SGHTA and CDR2 FQGNSA. The CDR3 sequence is CASSFQGGEAFF. CDR3 bases: TGTGCCAGCAGCTTCCAGGGTGGTGAAGCTTTCTTT. The variable domain in full, with the rest retrieved from reference TRBV7-2 and TRBJ1-1, is GAGVSQSPSNKVTEKGKDVELRCDPISGHTALYWYRQSLGQGLEFLIYFQGNSAPDKSGLPSDRFSAERTGGSVSTLTIQRTQQEDSAVYLCASSFQGGEAFFGQGTRLTVV.

This chain connects TRBV5-1 to TRBJ2-1; 11 bases agree with TRBD2. This CDR3 spans 16 amino acids. The ends lost 0 bases at V and 9 bases at J; junction bases unmatched: 8. CDR1 is SGHRS and CDR2 is YFSETQ in the germline V gene. The CDR3 region has the DNA TGCGCCAGCAGCTTGGGAGGACTAGCGGGTTCGAGTGAGCAGTTCTTC. The encoded protein is CASSLGGLAGSSEQFF.

V gene TRBV6-1 combines with J gene TRBJ2-2; D may be TRBD1 (6 bases). This CDR3 has 16 amino acids. V lost 4 bases, J lost 6 bases, and 18 bases lay in between. The germline CDR1 and CDR2 sequences are MNHNS and SASEGT. The DNA of the CDR3 is TGTGCCAGCAGTGGAGGGGGACCCCTATTTCCCGGGGAGCTGTTTTTT. It translates to CASSGGGPLFPGELFF.

The chain is built from TRBV19 and TRBJ2-2; tentatively, D is TRBD1 (6 bases). V lost 5 bases, J lost 7 bases, and 14 bases lay in between. From germline, CDR1 is LNHDA and CDR2 SQIVND (reference sequence). The CDR3 consists of 14 residues. The CDR3 DNA follows: TGTGCCAGTAGTCTCGGACAGACTAACGGGGAGCTGTTTTTT. Translation: CASSLGQTNGELFF.

J is TRBJ2-7 and V is TRBV6-1; 9 bases map to TRBD1. CDR1 is MNHNS, CDR2 SASEGT, per germline. Germline trimming cut 3 bases from V and 5 bases from J; bases unmatched to any gene: 11. The CDR3 covers 16 residues. The CDR3 reads CASSEMGGTGFHEQYF. The CDR3 coding sequence is TGTGCCAGCAGTGAGATGGGTGGGACAGGGTTCCACGAGCAGTACTTC.

The sample holds a few counts of this clone. J is TRBJ2-1 and V is TRBV7-9; perhaps TRBD2 as D (6 bases). CDR3 length: 12 residues. With 9 bases removed from V and 9 bases from J, the gap between germline ends came to 15 bases. Per germline, CDR1 SEHNR and CDR2 FQNEAQ (reference sequence). The CDR3 loop reads CASSPGSAEQFF. CDR3 sequence (DNA): TGTGCCAGTTCCCCCGGGAGTGCTGAGCAGTTCTTC.

The chain combines TRBV21-1 with TRBJ1-4. TRBV21-1 is listed as a pseudogene. CDR3 size: 16 residues. CDR3 protein: CASSKGGAATNEKLFF. The CDR3 coding sequence is TGTGCCAGCAGCAAGGGGGGGGCCGCAACTAATGAAAAACTGTTTTTT.

This CDR3 is CAISDVGAANTQYF. The CDR3 DNA sequence: TGTGCCATCAGTGACGTTGGGGCGGCGAATACGCAGTATTTT. The rearrangement uses TRBV10-3 and TRBJ2-3; possibly TRBD1 for D (5 bases). This CDR3 spans 14 amino acids. V was shortened by 3 bases and J by 7 bases, with 14 bases between the two germline ends. Germline CDR1 and CDR2: ENHRY and SYGVKD.

The chain carries TRBV4-1 and TRBJ2-7, with 12 bases identical to TRBD2. Trimming took 4 bases from V and 6 from J; bases not matched to a gene: 7. The CDR3 runs to 15 residues. From germline, CDR1 is MGHRA and CDR2 YSYEKL. The CDR3 sequence is CASSPTTSGRPEQYF. The CDR3 coding sequence is TGCGCCAGCAGCCCGACCACTAGCGGGAGGCCCGAGCAGTACTTC.

The chain recombines TRBV5-1 with TRBJ1-1; the match to TRBD1 covers 7 bases. Germline V gene data show CDR1 as SGHRS and CDR2 as YFSETQ. The CDR3 spans 14 residues. V gave up 0 bases and J gave up 5 bases; unmatched junction bases: 4. The CDR3: CASSLERGRTEAFF. CDR3 DNA: TGCGCCAGCAGCTTGGAGAGGGGGCGGACTGAAGCTTTCTTT. Full variable domain (missing parts from reference TRBV5-1 and TRBJ1-1): KAGVTQTPRYLIKTRGQQVTLSCSPISGHRSVSWYQQTPGQGLQFLFEYFSETQRNKGNFPGRFSGRQFSNSRSEMNVSTLELGDSALYLCASSLERGRTEAFFGQGTRLTVV.

J is TRBJ2-7 and V is TRBV3-1 (or the pseudogene TRBV3-2); D remains unclear. The CDR3 has 14 amino acids. With 0 bases removed from V and 0 bases from J, the gap between germline ends came to 6 bases. Germline CDR1 reads LGHDT; CDR2 reads YNNKEL (reference sequence). CDR3 amino acids: CASSQDGSSYEQYF. CDR3 nucleotide sequence: TGTGCCAGCAGCCAAGATGGCAGCTCCTACGAGCAGTACTTC.

The V and J genes are TRBV19 and TRBJ1-2; a weak D match, TRBD1 (6 bases). The CDR3 covers 12 residues. Deletions cut 3 bases from V and 8 bases from J, with 10 bases between. Germline CDR1 LNHDA, CDR2 SQIVND (reference sequence). The CDR3 loop is CASSIQGSGYTF. In DNA form, the CDR3 reads TGTGCCAGTAGTATCCAGGGGAGCGGCTACACCTTC.

This clone was detected once. V gene TRBV11-2 combines with J gene TRBJ2-1; 9 bases agree with TRBD2. The CDR3 totals 15 residues. Germline CDR1 and CDR2: SGHAT and FQNNGV. Germline trimming cut 5 bases from V and 2 bases from J; bases unmatched to any gene: 4. The CDR3 region is CASSRLAGAYNEQFF. The DNA for the CDR3 is TGTGCCAGCAGCCGGTTAGCGGGGGCCTACAATGAGCAGTTCTTC.

In DNA form, the CDR3 reads TGTGCCAGTAGTAAAGGACTAGCGGGGACGTCCTACGAGCAGTACTTC. Translated, it gives CASSKGLAGTSYEQYF. The chain uses TRBV19 and TRBJ2-7, with 12 bases aligning to TRBD2. This CDR3 is 16 amino acids long. V was clipped by 4 bases and J by 1 base; unmatched bases: 5. The V gene's germline CDR1 is LNHDA and CDR2 SQIVND (reference sequence).

The chain employs TRBV19 and TRBJ1-1; 10 nucleotides align to TRBD1. Per the germline V gene, CDR1 is LNHDA and CDR2 is SQIVND (reference sequence). V dropped 7 bases and J dropped 3; count of bases not matched to a gene: 14. The CDR3 is 17 residues long. This CDR3 is CASTMGQGFARYTEAFF. CDR3 in DNA: TGTGCCAGTACCATGGGACAGGGGTTTGCGAGATACACTGAAGCTTTCTTT.

V is TRBV7-3 and J is TRBJ2-1, with D perhaps matching TRBD2 (6 bases). Germline V CDR1 and CDR2: SGHTA, FQGTGA. Trimming cost V 2 bases and J 8 bases, with 16 bases left between them. The CDR3 has 15 amino acids. As DNA, the CDR3 is TGTGCCAGCAGCTTAGGGGCGGGAAGAATGTATGAGCAGTTCTTC. Translation: CASSLGAGRMYEQFF.

The CDR3 DNA reads as TGTGCCAGCACGGGAGGGGGCCCCTACGAGCAGTACTTC. Residues: CASTGGGPYEQYF. The chain uses TRBV2 and TRBJ2-7, with D possibly TRBD2 on 8 matching bases. The CDR3 has 13 residues. The V gene lost 7 bases and the J gene lost 2 bases, with 12 bases spanning the gap. From germline, CDR1 is SNHLY and CDR2 FYNNEI.

The J gene is TRBJ2-1, the V gene TRBV30, with a possible D match to TRBD2 (6 bases). Germline V gives CDR1 GTSNPN, CDR2 SVGIG (reference sequence). CDR3 length: 14 amino acids. V was cut by 2 bases and J by 6 bases, with 14 bases left in between. CDR3: CAWSTAGRFNEQFF. The CDR3 DNA follows: TGTGCCTGGAGTACTGCGGGGCGCTTCAATGAGCAGTTCTTC.

V gene TRBV21-1 combines with J gene TRBJ2-7; TRBD1, the table's D call, was not compared with the DNA. TRBV21-1 is reported as a pseudogene. The CDR3 is 13 amino acids. CDR3 sequence (DNA): TGTGCCAGCAGCAATAGACAGGGACAGGGGCTGGAGTTC. Its translation: CASSNRQGQGLEF.

The chain couples TRBV6-5 to TRBJ2-1, with D unresolved. Between the trimmed V and J ends, which lost 0 bases and 0 bases, there was a span of 6 bases. The CDR3 has 15 residues. Germline V lookup: CDR1 MNHEY, CDR2 SVGAGI. The CDR3 reads CASSYSSSSYNEQFF. CDR3 in DNA: TGTGCCAGCAGTTACTCATCGAGCTCCTACAATGAGCAGTTCTTC.

V gene TRBV7-2 combines with J gene TRBJ1-3; 7 positions agree with TRBD1. The trim removed 9 bases at V and 3 bases at J, leaving 5 bases unmatched. The CDR3 runs to 13 residues. Germline assignment: CDR1 SGHTA and CDR2 FQGNSA. The chain's CDR3 is CASVRDSGNTIYF. The CDR3 coding sequence is TGTGCCAGTGTCCGGGACAGTGGAAACACCATATATTTT.

This chain connects TRBV6-1 to TRBJ2-5; possible D gene TRBD2, 5 bases. Trimming stripped 2 bases from V and 1 base from J, with 11 bases between. Germline CDR1 is MNHNS and CDR2 is SASEGT. This CDR3 is 15 amino acids long. CDR3: CASSESLRAQETQYF. CDR3 DNA sequence: TGTGCCAGCAGTGAAAGTTTGAGGGCCCAAGAGACCCAGTACTTC.

This chain connects TRBV5-1 to TRBJ2-1; D ambiguous. The CDR3 totals 16 residues. Germline CDR1 is SGHRS and CDR2 is YFSETQ. Deletions cut 2 bases from V and 5 bases from J, with 17 bases between. In nucleotides, the CDR3 is TGCGCCAGCAGCTTTAGTTTTACTAACACTAACAATGAGCAGTTCTTC. Translated: CASSFSFTNTNNEQFF.

The genes are TRBV9 and TRBJ1-2; 7 nucleotides line up with TRBD1. The CDR3 length is 18 residues. With V trimmed by 1 base and J by 5 bases, 17 bases remained unmatched. In germline, CDR1 is SGDLS, CDR2 YYNGEE. CDR3 region: CASSVPRGGAESGYGYTF. The DNA of the CDR3 is TGTGCCAGCAGCGTACCAAGAGGGGGCGCAGAGTCCGGGTATGGCTACACCTTC.